The clone carrying this TCR beta chain was observed a single time. The antigen remains undetermined. The CDR3 runs to 16 residues. Germline-derived CDR1 and CDR2 are MNHNS and SASEGT. Trimming removed 2 bases from V and 5 bases from J; junction bases left unmatched: 8. Assay: immunoSEQ multiplex PCR; the TCRdb copy retains only in-frame clones and omits some. The sample gives 35,000 to 40,000 clones, about 70% of which show up once; approximately 2.9% is in the top ten. When less than 12 days of culture had elapsed, CD4+ T cells were isolated. Cultures received IL-2 medium that replaced half the medium on days 3 and 7. This sample was taken from a study of vaccination effects on CD4 cells after COVID-19.

The sample consisted of CD4+ T cells from PBMCs cultured without peptide, taken before COVID-19 vaccination. The rearrangement uses TRBV6-1 and TRBJ2-2, with TRBD2 matching 7 bases. The TCR was taken from a human donor who received a COVID-19 vaccine. The CDR3 DNA reads TGTGCCAGCAGTGAACTAGCGGTAGTGGGAACCGGGGAGCTGTTTTTT. This translates into CASSELAVVGTGELFF.